The 8 T cell receptor beta chains given below trace back to one sample, sequenced in a study of T-cell reconstitution after alpha-beta-depleted transplantation in children. Construction of the TCRbeta library involved unique molecular identifiers. TCRdb re-called the PCR reads with MiXCR, one entry per CDR3 protein. This table holds about 200,000 distinct CDR3 sequences, 7% to 9% found once. Sequenced here: PBMCs, mostly from graft donor cells, sampled 360 days after TCRalphabeta/CD19-depleted stem cell transplant. These receptors all come from a male patient between 2 and 10 years old who had a stem cell transplant for acute myeloid leukemia, so the T cells may come from the graft donor.

This clonotype was found many times. The chain combines TRBV9 with TRBJ2-1, with D tentatively TRBD2 (6 bases). CDR1 SGDLS and CDR2 YYNGEE come from the germline V gene. The CDR3 consists of 14 residues. V lost 2 bases, J lost 12 bases, and 18 bases lay in between. CDR3 region: CASSVRLEANWQFF. The CDR3 DNA reads TGTGCCAGCAGCGTTCGACTAGAGGCCAATTGGCAGTTCTTC.

This chain joins TRBV7-3 and TRBJ2-3; 7 positions match TRBD1. CDR3 length equals 16 residues. Germline V lookup: CDR1 SGHTA, CDR2 FQGTGA. The V and J ends lost 5 bases and 5 bases, in that order; junction bases with no gene match: 13. CDR3 DNA: TGTGCCAGCAGCCTGAATCCCTACACAGGGGTAGATACGCAGTATTTT. Protein product: CASSLNPYTGVDTQYF.

This clonotype occurred many times. V and J are TRBV7-9 and TRBJ1-3; no clear D. The CDR3 contains 14 residues. V was cut by 3 bases and J by 1 base, with 7 bases left in between. Per germline, CDR1 SEHNR and CDR2 FQNEAQ (reference sequence). CDR3 sequence reads: CASSLAGSGNTIYF. The CDR3 nucleotides are TGTGCCAGCAGCTTGGCGGGTTCTGGAAACACCATATATTTT.

The CDR3 reads CASSQDYSDRVKNIQYF. In nucleotides, the CDR3 is TGCGCCAGCAGCCAAGATTATAGCGACAGGGTCAAAAACATTCAGTACTTC. The chain has TRBV4-3 and TRBJ2-4; 7 bases line up with TRBD1. J gave up 3 bases and V 0 bases, and 8 bases lay outside the gene matches. Germline values: CDR1 LGHNA, CDR2 YSLEER. The CDR3 spans 17 residues.

This clonotype was counted a few times. This chain joins TRBV7-8 and TRBJ1-2, with 7 bases identical to TRBD1. With 4 bases clipped from V and 6 bases from J, the junction kept 8 bases outside the gene matches. CDR3 length: 14 amino acids. Germline CDR1 and CDR2: SGHVS and FQNEAQ. The DNA for the CDR3 is TGTGCCAGCAGCTCCCCCGACAGGGACCATGGCTACACCTTC. It encodes CASSSPDRDHGYTF.

The V call is TRBV7-9, the J call TRBJ2-7; D perhaps matches TRBD1 (6 bases). V was shortened by 4 bases and J by 3 bases, with 13 bases between the two germline ends. Per germline, CDR1 SEHNR and CDR2 FQNEAQ (reference sequence). The CDR3 is 14 amino acids. In DNA form, the CDR3 reads TGTGCCAGCAGCTCGCTACAGGACAGCTACGAGCAGTACGTC. This translates into CASSSLQDSYEQYV.

The chain is built from TRBV6-5 and TRBJ2-7; no clear D. The CDR3 has 14 residues. Germline V gene lookup returns CDR1 MNHEY and CDR2 SVGAGI. Trimming removed 2 bases from V and 0 bases from J, with 8 bases in between. Here the CDR3 reads CASSYKLHSYEQYF. The CDR3 DNA reads TGTGCCAGCAGTTACAAGCTTCACTCCTACGAGCAGTACTTC.

This chain joins TRBV4-3 and TRBJ2-7; 15 bases line up with TRBD2. J lost 4 bases, V lost 1 base, and 11 bases had no gene match. Germline-derived CDR1 and CDR2 are LGHNA and YSLEER. This CDR3 comprises 19 residues. The CDR3 loop is CASSQGKVVGLAGGYEQYF. Written as DNA, the CDR3 is TGCGCCAGCAGCCAAGGCAAAGTCGTGGGACTAGCGGGAGGATACGAGCAGTACTTC.